This entry lists 21 T cell receptor beta chains sequenced from one sample in a study of OX40 agonist ivuxolimab in advanced cancers. Clones were sequenced by immunoSEQ multiplex PCR, and TCRdb holds only the in-frame ones, with some missing. The sample holds some 65,000 clones, about 85% seen once. Material: CD4+ or CD8+ T cells sorted from blood, obtained in a trial of the OX40 agonist ivuxolimab. The source of these receptors is an adult with an advanced solid tumor such as melanoma, head and neck, liver or kidney cancer.

The J gene is TRBJ1-1, the V gene TRBV28; D uncertain. The CDR3 is made up of 15 amino acids. Germline assignment: CDR1 MDHEN and CDR2 SYDVKM. V shed 6 bases and J shed 9 bases, with 23 bases lying between them. CDR3 DNA sequence: TGTGCCAGCAGCGCCTCCGAACGGATGAGGGTACAAGCTTTCTTT. As protein: CASSASERMRVQAFF.

This clone is medium-sized (0.01 to 0.1%) in the sample. The CDR3 DNA sequence: TGTGCCAGCAGCCCCAGACAGGGGGCCGCCTACGAGCAGTACTTC. This gives the protein CASSPRQGAAYEQYF. This chain uses TRBV6-6 with TRBJ2-7; 10 bases align to TRBD1. Per germline, CDR1 MNHNY and CDR2 SVGAGI (reference sequence). V was clipped by 6 bases and J by 2 bases; unmatched bases: 7. The CDR3 length is 15 residues.

The V gene is TRBV6-1, the J gene TRBJ2-7, with a weak D call TRBD1 (5 bases). This CDR3 spans 12 amino acids. Per the germline V gene, CDR1 is MNHNS and CDR2 is SASEGT. V was shortened by 8 bases and J by 5 bases, with 13 bases between the two germline ends. The CDR3 nucleotides are TGTGCCAGCTTCTCAGGGATGAACGAGCAGTACTTC. Amino acids: CASFSGMNEQYF.

The J gene is TRBJ1-4, the V gene TRBV29-1; D possibly corresponds to TRBD1 (5 bases). This CDR3 has 13 residues. V was clipped by 6 bases and J by 4 bases, with 12 bases between them. Per the germline V gene, CDR1 is SQVTM and CDR2 is ANQGSEA. The CDR3 loop reads CSVSWGLNEKLFF. CDR3 bases: TGCAGCGTATCATGGGGCCTTAATGAAAAACTGTTTTTT.

This rearrangement joins TRBV28 to TRBJ1-2; 8 bases are a match to TRBD1. The germline V gene encodes CDR1 MDHEN and CDR2 SYDVKM. This CDR3 has 14 amino acids. Trimming cost V 3 bases and J 7 bases; bases outside gene matches: 7. The CDR3 spells CASSFEQGGPGYTF. The CDR3 region has the DNA TGTGCCAGCAGTTTCGAACAGGGGGGCCCTGGCTACACCTTC.

The chain combines TRBV19 with TRBJ2-3, with 12 bases that match TRBD2. The CDR3 length is 16 residues. Germline V gives CDR1 LNHDA, CDR2 SQIVND (reference sequence). V lost 5 bases and J lost 2; bases outside the gene matches: 5. CDR3 residues: CASSPRTSGITDTQYF. The CDR3 nucleotides read TGTGCCAGTAGTCCACGGACTAGCGGGATCACAGATACGCAGTATTTT.

J is TRBJ2-2 and V is TRBV19; 7 bases map to TRBD1. The germline V gene has CDR1 LNHDA and CDR2 SQIVND (reference sequence). V lost 3 bases to trimming and J lost 4 bases; unmatched junction nucleotides: 2. CDR3 length equals 14 residues. CDR3 protein: CASSMRGRTGELFF. CDR3 nucleotide sequence: TGTGCCAGTAGTATGAGGGGGCGCACCGGGGAGCTGTTTTTT.

This clone has just one count. This chain uses TRBV28 with TRBJ1-1; D might be TRBD1 (6 bases). The germline V and J ends were trimmed by 5 bases and 4 bases, with 17 bases remaining between them. The germline V gene encodes CDR1 MDHEN and CDR2 SYDVKM. This CDR3 is 15 amino acids long. The CDR3 sequence is CASSESSGDRTEAFF. CDR3 coding DNA: TGTGCCAGCAGTGAATCGTCAGGGGACCGCACTGAAGCTTTCTTT.

The chain links TRBV28 to TRBJ2-1, with D possibly matching TRBD2 (5 bases). CDR3 length: 14 residues. The germline CDR1 and CDR2 sequences are MDHEN and SYDVKM. Trimming stripped 1 base from V and 5 bases from J, with 9 bases between. The DNA for the CDR3 is TGTGCCAGCAGTTTATTCCGGGGAAACAATGAGCAGTTCTTC. Translated, it gives CASSLFRGNNEQFF.

The chain uses TRBV19 and TRBJ1-2; 11 bases are a match to TRBD1. The CDR3 has 14 amino acids. J gave up 8 bases and V 6 bases, and 8 bases lay outside the gene matches. Germline V gene data show CDR1 as LNHDA and CDR2 as SQIVND (reference sequence). CDR3 in amino acids: CASRKDRGPRGYTF. The CDR3 region has the DNA TGTGCCAGTAGAAAGGACAGGGGGCCCCGGGGCTACACCTTC.

The CDR3 nucleotides read TGTGCCAGCAGCTTAGATAGGTGGGCCGGACAGGGCGAGTTCGAGCAGTACTTC. Residues: CASSLDRWAGQGEFEQYF. The chain has TRBV11-3 and TRBJ2-7; 8 nucleotides agree with TRBD1. Losses at the gene ends were 0 bases for V and 6 bases for J; bases not matched to a gene: 16. This CDR3 is 18 amino acids long. The germline CDR1 and CDR2 sequences are SGHNT and YENEEA.

The rearrangement uses TRBV5-5 and TRBJ2-7, with a tentative D call TRBD2 (5 bases). The V end lost 3 bases, the J end lost 1 base, and 14 bases lay between the germline ends. Germline CDR1 SGHKS, CDR2 YYEKEE (reference sequence). The CDR3 spans 15 residues. Here the CDR3 reads CASSSGSIGSYEQYF. As DNA, the CDR3 is TGTGCCAGCAGCTCTGGGAGTATTGGGTCCTACGAGCAGTACTTC.

This clone was detected once. J is TRBJ2-1 and V is TRBV5-1; D is ambiguous. V shed 4 bases and J shed 5 bases, with 10 bases lying between them. The CDR3 runs 13 residues. CDR1 is SGHRS, CDR2 YFSETQ, per germline. CDR3 amino acids: CASSVQANNEQFF. The DNA of the CDR3 is TGCGCCAGCAGCGTCCAGGCCAACAATGAGCAGTTCTTC.

J is TRBJ1-4 and V is TRBV6-5, with 7 bases fitting TRBD1. The CDR3 contains 14 residues. The trim removed 2 bases at V and 7 bases at J, leaving 4 bases unmatched. From germline, CDR1 is MNHEY and CDR2 SVGAGI. The CDR3 nucleotides are TGTGCCAGCAGTTACGACAGGGTTCGTGAAAAACTGTTTTTT. It is translated as CASSYDRVREKLFF.

The chain couples TRBV9 to TRBJ2-7; 7 nucleotides agree with TRBD2. The CDR3 spans 15 residues. From germline, CDR1 is SGDLS and CDR2 YYNGEE. The V and J ends lost 3 bases and 3 bases, in that order; junction bases with no gene match: 9. The CDR3 bases are TGTGCCAGCAGCGAGAGGCTCGGGACTAACTACGAGCAGTACTTC. Protein sequence: CASSERLGTNYEQYF.

The chain joins TRBV11-3 to TRBJ2-7; TRBD1 or TRBD2 may be the D gene (6 bases each). This CDR3 region has 14 residues. Trimming stripped 2 bases from V and 5 bases from J, with 13 bases between. Germline CDR1 is SGHNT and CDR2 is YENEEA. Written as DNA, the CDR3 is TGTGCCAGCAGCTTAATTAGGGGGGACCACGAGCAGTACTTC. Its protein is CASSLIRGDHEQYF.

The chain has TRBV6-5 and TRBJ2-3; D is tentatively TRBD1 or TRBD2 (5 bases each). Trimming shortened V by 6 bases and J by 2 bases, and 12 bases separated the two germline ends. The CDR3 spans 14 residues. Germline V gene lookup returns CDR1 MNHEY and CDR2 SVGAGI. CDR3 bases: TGTGCCAGCAGCACCGGGACCACCACAGATACGCAGTATTTT. Translated: CASSTGTTTDTQYF.

This clone was seen a single time. The V and J genes are TRBV7-2 and TRBJ2-7, with D possibly TRBD1 on 8 matching bases. Germline loops: CDR1 SGHTA, CDR2 FQGNSA. The CDR3 is made up of 15 amino acids. V lost 4 bases, J lost 6 bases, and 19 bases lay in between. The CDR3 reads CASSYTSGTGGEQYF. CDR3 bases: TGTGCCAGCAGCTATACCAGCGGGACAGGAGGCGAGCAGTACTTC. The full variable domain, its missing parts supplied by reference TRBV7-2 and TRBJ2-7, is GAGVSQSPSNKVTEKGKDVELRCDPISGHTALYWYRQSLGQGLEFLIYFQGNSAPDKSGLPSDRFSAERTGGSVSTLTIQRTQQEDSAVYLCASSYTSGTGGEQYFGPGTRLTVT.

This clone was seen more than once but under ten times. The chain couples TRBV29-1 to TRBJ1-5; 11 bases are a match to TRBD1. Germline lookup yields CDR1 SQVTM and CDR2 ANQGSEA. The J segment lost 6 bases and the V segment lost 6 bases, leaving 1 base of the junction unmatched. CDR3 length equals 12 residues. The CDR3 bases are TGCAGCGTAGGGACAGGGGGTCAGCCCCAGCATTTT. Amino acid sequence: CSVGTGGQPQHF.

The gene calls are TRBV30 and TRBJ2-5; no definite D call. The ends were cut back, 5 bases at V and 3 bases at J, with 7 bases in the middle. The CDR3 sequence is 11 residues long. From germline, CDR1 is GTSNPN and CDR2 SVGIG (reference sequence). CDR3 in DNA: TGTGCCTGGGACACTAAAGAGACCCAGTACTTC. Protein sequence: CAWDTKETQYF.

This chain links TRBV11-2 with TRBJ2-7; the D gene is possibly TRBD2 (6 bases). The V end lost 2 bases, the J end lost 2 bases, and 13 bases lay between the germline ends. This CDR3 is 15 amino acids long. Germline V CDR1 and CDR2: SGHAT, FQNNGV. DNA of the CDR3: TGTGCCAGCAGCTTATCGTTAGGGAGGACCTACGAGCAGTACTTC. Amino acids: CASSLSLGRTYEQYF.